The 23 T cell receptor beta chains below all came from one sample that was sequenced in a study of siplizumab effects on memory and regulatory T cells. Some clones are missing from TCRdb's copy, which holds only in-frame ones; the method was immunoSEQ multiplex PCR. This sample carries about 110,000 clones, 92% of them seen once, and the ten largest clones take approximately 1.2%. The material sequenced was CD4+ T cells sorted from blood. The receptors shown here come from a human donor in good health.

The DNA for the CDR3 is TGTGCCAGCAGCTTAGTGGGGGCACAACGTTATAACAATGAGCAGTTCTTC. Translated: CASSLVGAQRYNNEQFF. This chain joins TRBV11-2 and TRBJ2-1; TRBD1 might be the D (6 bases). This CDR3 has 17 residues. Germline CDR1 is SGHAT and CDR2 is FQNNGV. Trimming left V 1 base short and J 5 bases short, with 18 bases between.

In its sample, this clone was seen once. The chain uses TRBV2 and TRBJ1-2; a weak D match, TRBD1 (5 bases). CDR1 SNHLY and CDR2 FYNNEI come from the germline V gene. There are 11 residues in the CDR3. Trimming left V 3 bases short and J 7 bases short, with 6 bases between. CDR3 amino acids: CASSERGGYTF. The CDR3 nucleotides are TGTGCCAGCAGTGAGAGGGGTGGCTACACCTTC.

The chain is built from TRBV20-1 and TRBJ2-1; TRBD1 aligns across 8 bases. Germline CDR1 reads DFQATT; CDR2 reads SNEGSKA (reference sequence). This CDR3 spans 11 amino acids. CDR3 protein: CRATGGNEQFF. The DNA of the CDR3 is TGCAGGGCAACAGGGGGCAATGAGCAGTTCTTC.

The chain employs TRBV5-1 and TRBJ2-4, with 8 bases identical to TRBD1. V shed 4 bases, J shed 8 bases, and the junction held 8 bases outside the gene matches. Germline values: CDR1 SGHRS, CDR2 YFSETQ. The CDR3 sequence is 14 residues long. The CDR3 DNA is TGCGCCAGCAGCATCCGACAGGGGTTAGACATTCAGTACTTC. Amino acids: CASSIRQGLDIQYF.

This chain links TRBV29-1 with TRBJ1-1; D is perhaps TRBD1 (5 bases). The length of the CDR3 is 13 residues. Trimming cost V 4 bases and J 0 bases, with 9 bases left between them. Germline V gene lookup returns CDR1 SQVTM and CDR2 ANQGSEA. CDR3 in DNA: TGCAGCGTTGTTGGCAGGGTGAACACTGAAGCTTTCTTT. This gives the protein CSVVGRVNTEAFF.

The chain carries TRBV11-2 and TRBJ2-7; D not certain. The CDR3 is made up of 13 amino acids. Germline CDR1 reads SGHAT; CDR2 reads FQNNGV. The V end was cut by 6 bases, the J end by 1 base, with 10 bases between. CDR3 region: CASRAWGSYEQYF. The CDR3 nucleotides are TGTGCCAGCAGGGCGTGGGGTTCCTACGAGCAGTACTTC.

This chain uses TRBV10-2 with TRBJ1-2; D possibly corresponds to TRBD1 (5 bases). V was clipped by 4 bases and J by 2 bases, with 11 bases between them. Looked up from germline, CDR1 is WSHSY and CDR2 is SAAADI. The CDR3 is 14 amino acids. The CDR3 loop is CASSAPGLNYGYTF. Here the CDR3 DNA reads TGCGCCAGCAGTGCGCCGGGGCTCAACTATGGCTACACCTTC.

This clone was found once. The chain recombines TRBV29-1 with TRBJ1-4; D possibly corresponds to TRBD1 (5 bases). Trimming took 6 bases from V and 8 from J, leaving 10 bases between them. In germline, CDR1 is SQVTM, CDR2 ANQGSEA. There are 11 residues in the CDR3. CDR3 nucleotide sequence: TGCAGCGTCGGGGGATTAGAAAAACTGTTTTTT. It is translated as CSVGGLEKLFF. Filled out from reference TRBV29-1 and TRBJ1-4, the complete variable domain reads SAVISQKPSRDICQRGTSLTIQCQVDSQVTMMFWYRQQPGQSLTLIATANQGSEATYESGFVIDKFPISRPNLTFSTLTVSNMSPEDSSIYLCSVGGLEKLFFGSGTQLSVL.

This clone has a single count. The chain carries TRBV18 and TRBJ1-1; D might be TRBD1 (6 bases). The CDR3 runs to 14 residues. With 9 bases removed from V and 5 bases from J, the gap between germline ends came to 19 bases. The germline V gene encodes CDR1 KGHSH and CDR2 LQKENI. CDR3: CASSGNRGRTEAFF. CDR3 sequence (DNA): TGTGCCAGTTCAGGAAACCGGGGGCGTACTGAAGCTTTCTTT.

The chain uses TRBV4-1 and TRBJ1-4; no reliable D call. The CDR3 sequence is 15 residues long. The V gene's germline CDR1 is MGHRA and CDR2 YSYEKL. Trimming took off 4 bases at V and 0 bases at J, with 9 bases between the two ends. The CDR3 sequence: CASSLSGSTNEKLFF. Here the CDR3 DNA reads TGCGCCAGCAGCCTCTCTGGCTCAACTAATGAAAAACTGTTTTTT.

V is TRBV7-9 and J is TRBJ1-1; D remains ambiguous. Deletions cut 1 base from V and 5 bases from J, with 5 bases between. There are 12 residues in the CDR3. Germline loops: CDR1 SEHNR, CDR2 FQNEAQ (reference sequence). CDR3 sequence (DNA): TGTGCCAGCAGCTTAGAACGGACTGAAGCTTTCTTT. It encodes CASSLERTEAFF.

This chain joins TRBV6-1 and TRBJ2-2; no clear D gene. Trimming shortened V by 6 bases and J by 6 bases, and 17 bases separated the two germline ends. This CDR3 has 15 residues. Germline V gives CDR1 MNHNS, CDR2 SASEGT. Here the CDR3 reads CASSLFLTTSGELFF. The DNA for the CDR3 is TGTGCCAGCAGCCTTTTTTTAACTACATCCGGGGAGCTGTTTTTT.

The genes are TRBV4-1 and TRBJ2-7; a weak D match, TRBD2 (6 bases). Germline V CDR1 and CDR2: MGHRA, YSYEKL. This CDR3 has 17 residues. V lost 1 base and J lost 0, with 16 bases in between. The CDR3 loop reads CASSQVDGGTSSYEQYF. The CDR3 coding sequence is TGCGCCAGCAGCCAAGTGGACGGGGGAACTAGCTCCTACGAGCAGTACTTC.

In nucleotides, the CDR3 is TGTGCCAGCAGCCAAGGTAACAGCCAAAACATTCAGTACTTC. It yields the protein CASSQGNSQNIQYF. The chain recombines TRBV14 with TRBJ2-4; D unclear. The CDR3 consists of 14 residues. With 1 base removed from V and 5 bases from J, the gap between germline ends came to 9 bases. Germline V gives CDR1 SGHDN, CDR2 FVKESK.

This clone was seen a single time. The chain recombines TRBV7-3 with TRBJ2-1; 8 nucleotides match TRBD1. From germline, CDR1 is SGHTA and CDR2 FQGTGA. With 7 bases clipped from V and 4 bases from J, the junction kept 9 bases outside the gene matches. The CDR3 length is 15 residues. The CDR3 DNA is TGTGCCAGCAATCCAGGGGGCGCGGAATACAATGAGCAGTTCTTC. Translation: CASNPGGAEYNEQFF.

The chain recombines TRBV6-5 with TRBJ2-7; TRBD1 aligns across 11 bases. From germline, CDR1 is MNHEY and CDR2 SVGAGI. J gave up 4 bases and V 6 bases, and 8 bases lay outside the gene matches. The CDR3 spans 15 residues. The CDR3 loop is CASSLVGTGGYEQYF. The CDR3 nucleotides are TGTGCCAGCAGCCTCGTCGGGACAGGGGGGTACGAGCAGTACTTC.

This chain joins TRBV7-9 and TRBJ1-6; D ambiguous. Trimming stripped 2 bases from V and 5 bases from J, with 13 bases between. This CDR3 comprises 16 residues. The germline V gene encodes CDR1 SEHNR and CDR2 FQNEAQ (reference sequence). The CDR3: CASSLRSAVNNSPLHF. The CDR3 DNA reads as TGTGCCAGCAGCTTAAGATCGGCAGTTAATAATTCACCCCTCCACTTT.

The V call is TRBV5-1, the J call TRBJ1-3; 9 positions match TRBD1. After removal of 5 bases from V and 0 bases from J, the junction contained 6 bases not matched to a gene. In germline, CDR1 is SGHRS, CDR2 YFSETQ. The CDR3 has 16 amino acids. CDR3 sequence (DNA): TGCGCCAGCAGTAGGACAGGGGTGATCTCTGGAAACACCATATATTTT. Protein: CASSRTGVISGNTIYF.

The count of this clone is one. V is TRBV15 and J is TRBJ1-1; possible D gene TRBD1, 6 bases. CDR1 is LNHNV and CDR2 is YYDKDF in the germline V gene (reference sequence). Trimming shortened V by 1 base and J by 2 bases, and 11 bases separated the two germline ends. This CDR3 is built from 15 residues. The CDR3 bases are TGTGCCACCAGCAGAGCGGGGGGGGGCAACACTGAAGCTTTCTTT. It encodes CATSRAGGGNTEAFF. Based on the CDR3 plus reference TRBV15 and TRBJ1-1, the full variable domain is DAMVIQNPRYQVTQFGKPVTLSCSQTLNHNVMYWYQQKSSQAPKLLFHYYDKDFNNEADTPDNFQSRRPNTSFCFLDIRSPGLGDTAMYLCATSRAGGGNTEAFFGQGTRLTVV.

This clone was found once. The rearrangement links TRBV27 to TRBJ1-2, with 7 bases lining up with TRBD1. The trim removed 6 bases at V and 3 bases at J, leaving 4 bases unmatched. There are 13 residues in the CDR3. The germline V gene encodes CDR1 MNHEY and CDR2 SMNVEV (reference sequence). This CDR3 reads CASRSGTDYGYTF. The CDR3 DNA reads as TGTGCCAGCAGATCTGGGACAGACTATGGCTACACCTTC.

The chain joins TRBV10-3 to TRBJ2-5; D possibly matches TRBD1 or TRBD2 (5 bases each). The germline V gene encodes CDR1 ENHRY and CDR2 SYGVKD. V shed 6 bases and J shed 1 base, with 15 bases lying between them. The CDR3 sequence is 15 residues long. The CDR3 bases are TGTGCCATCAGCCCGGCGGGTGGGGGCCAAGAGACCCAGTACTTC. Translated: CAISPAGGGQETQYF.

This clone was counted a few times. The V and J genes are TRBV11-2 and TRBJ1-5, with a weak D call TRBD1 (5 bases). Germline-derived CDR1 and CDR2 are SGHAT and FQNNGV. There are 14 residues in the CDR3. Trimming left V 1 base short and J 9 bases short, with 13 bases between. The CDR3, as DNA: TGTGCCAGCAGCTTAGGGGACCGCGATCGGCCCCAGCATTTT. Its translation: CASSLGDRDRPQHF. The variable domain in full, with the rest retrieved from reference TRBV11-2 and TRBJ1-5, is EAGVAQSPRYKIIEKRQSVAFWCNPISGHATLYWYQQILGQGPKLLIQFQNNGVVDDSQLPKDRFSAERLKGVDSTLKIQPAKLEDSAVYLCASSLGDRDRPQHFGDGTRLSIL.

The chain's CDR3 is CASSLQGENYGYTF. The CDR3 DNA reads TGCGCCAGCAGCTTGCAGGGGGAAAACTATGGCTACACCTTC. This rearrangement joins TRBV5-1 to TRBJ1-2; 7 nucleotides align to TRBD1. Per the germline V gene, CDR1 is SGHRS and CDR2 is YFSETQ. V shed 1 base and J 2 bases; nucleotides not matched to a gene: 2. This CDR3 is built from 14 residues. Looking up the rest from reference TRBV5-1 and TRBJ1-2 gives the full variable domain: KAGVTQTPRYLIKTRGQQVTLSCSPISGHRSVSWYQQTPGQGLQFLFEYFSETQRNKGNFPGRFSGRQFSNSRSEMNVSTLELGDSALYLCASSLQGENYGYTFGSGTRLTVV.